These 28 T cell receptor beta chains were all obtained from the same sample, sequenced in a study of yellow fever vaccine responses in identical twins. TCRdb redid the calling of the RT-PCR reads with MiXCR, one entry per CDR3 protein. There are under 2,500 distinct CDR3 sequences in the sample; approximately 84% occur only once, and roughly a tenth lies in the top ten. Sequenced here: T cells from blood (PBMCs), unsorted or a sorted subset (not recorded which), sampled before or after yellow fever vaccination (not recorded which). These receptors were obtained from a female donor who received the yellow fever vaccine.

The chain combines TRBV10-3 with TRBJ1-1, with D unresolved. V was cut by 6 bases and J by 1 base, with 15 bases left in between. Looked up from germline, CDR1 is ENHRY and CDR2 is SYGVKD. This CDR3 is 15 amino acids long. The CDR3: CAISPKSTSNTEAFF. The CDR3 bases are TGTGCCATCAGCCCCAAATCGACCTCGAACACTGAAGCTTTCTTT.

The rearrangement links TRBV7-9 to TRBJ2-5; D is undetermined. Trimming pared 6 bases from V and 0 bases from J, leaving 5 bases between. The CDR3 spans 12 residues. Germline CDR1 reads SEHNR; CDR2 reads FQNEAQ (reference sequence). CDR3 loop: CASRPYQETQYF. The DNA for the CDR3 is TGTGCCAGCAGACCGTACCAAGAGACCCAGTACTTC.

The rearrangement uses TRBV4-1 and TRBJ1-1; no clear D. The CDR3 has 15 amino acids. V was clipped by 4 bases and J by 3 bases, with 15 bases between them. CDR1 and CDR2 (germline): MGHRA, YSYEKL. Here the CDR3 DNA reads TGCGCCAGCAGCCCCGGGGTAGGGCTCGACACTGAAGCTTTCTTT. Translating it yields CASSPGVGLDTEAFF.

This sequence joins TRBV5-4 and TRBJ1-1; tentative D call: TRBD1 (5 bases). The CDR3 runs 15 residues. V was trimmed by 0 bases and J by 2 bases, leaving 11 bases between them. Germline CDR1 SGHNT, CDR2 YYREEE (reference sequence). The CDR3: CASSLGGVGNTEAFF. As DNA, the CDR3 is TGTGCCAGCAGCTTGGGGGGGGTAGGTAACACTGAAGCTTTCTTT.

This chain joins TRBV4-1 and TRBJ1-2; D unresolved. Germline loops: CDR1 MGHRA, CDR2 YSYEKL. V lost 5 bases and J lost 8, with 9 bases in between. CDR3 length equals 11 residues. CDR3 sequence reads: CASSYLEGYTF. In nucleotides, the CDR3 is TGCGCCAGCAGCTATTTGGAGGGCTACACCTTC.

This clonotype was detected only once. The chain is built from TRBV29-1 and TRBJ2-7; 10 bases align to TRBD2. The CDR3 has 16 amino acids. CDR1 and CDR2 (germline): SQVTM, ANQGSEA. V was clipped by 7 bases and J by 9 bases; unmatched bases: 21. The CDR3 region has the DNA TGCAGCGCCCGGACTCTCCTAGCGGGAGCATCGGACGGGCAGTACTTC. As protein: CSARTLLAGASDGQYF.

J is TRBJ2-5 and V is TRBV4-3, with a possible D match to TRBD2 (5 bases). Germline V gene sequence: CDR1 LGHNA, CDR2 YSLEER. This CDR3 contains 16 residues. With 0 bases removed from V and 5 bases from J, the gap between germline ends came to 16 bases. The DNA of the CDR3 is TGCGCCAGCAGCCAAGATCGAGGGCTAGCTGGGGAGACCCAGTACTTC. It codes for CASSQDRGLAGETQYF.

CDR3 bases: TGTGCCAGCACCCTGGTGGGAAATTCACCCCTCCACTTT. This gives the protein CASTLVGNSPLHF. The genes are TRBV7-9 and TRBJ1-6; D ambiguous. Germline-derived CDR1 and CDR2 are SEHNR and FQNEAQ (reference sequence). V was shortened by 7 bases and J by 7 bases, with 11 bases between the two germline ends. The CDR3 extends over 13 amino acids.

The V and J genes are TRBV7-9 and TRBJ1-1; 8 bases agree with TRBD1. Germline CDR1 is SEHNR and CDR2 is FQNEAQ (reference sequence). V lost 4 bases and J lost 0; bases outside the gene matches: 7. This CDR3 is 16 amino acids long. The CDR3 region is CASSSGQGDLNTEAFF. DNA of the CDR3: TGTGCCAGCAGCTCTGGACAGGGAGATTTGAACACTGAAGCTTTCTTT. Based on the CDR3 plus reference TRBV7-9 and TRBJ1-1, the full variable domain is DTGVSQNPRHKITKRGQNVTFRCDPISEHNRLYWYRQTLGQGPEFLTYFQNEAQLEKSRLLSDRFSAERPKGSFSTLEIQRTEQGDSAMYLCASSSGQGDLNTEAFFGQGTRLTVV.

This clonotype was recorded once. This chain joins TRBV15 and TRBJ1-2; D perhaps matches TRBD1 (5 bases). Germline V CDR1 and CDR2: LNHNV, YYDKDF (reference sequence). V was shortened by 4 bases and J by 7 bases, with 13 bases between the two germline ends. CDR3 length: 13 residues. Here the CDR3 DNA reads TGTGCCACCAGCACTAGTTCTGGGGGTGGCTACACCTTC. Its translation: CATSTSSGGGYTF.

Only one count was recorded for this clonotype. The genes are TRBV19 and TRBJ2-4; 9 positions agree with TRBD1. This CDR3 has 17 residues. Germline values: CDR1 LNHDA, CDR2 SQIVND (reference sequence). After removal of 5 bases from V and 4 bases from J, the junction contained 12 bases not matched to a gene. The CDR3 spells CASSLQTGGYTKNIQYF. The CDR3 DNA sequence: TGTGCCAGTAGTCTACAGACAGGGGGATACACGAAAAACATTCAGTACTTC.

V gene TRBV7-2 combines with J gene TRBJ2-7; 8 nucleotides line up with TRBD2. This CDR3 spans 13 amino acids. CDR1 is SGHTA and CDR2 is FQGNSA in the germline V gene. V was clipped by 5 bases and J by 2 bases; unmatched bases: 2. The CDR3 is CASSISGAYEQYV. The CDR3 region has the DNA TGTGCCAGCAGCATTAGCGGGGCCTACGAGCAGTACGTC.

Only one count was recorded for this clonotype. The J gene is TRBJ2-3, the V gene TRBV29-1; D might be TRBD1 or TRBD2, each matching 6 bases. Germline V gives CDR1 SQVTM, CDR2 ANQGSEA. The CDR3 consists of 12 residues. Between the trimmed V and J ends, which lost 4 bases and 6 bases, there was a span of 11 bases. For the CDR3, the DNA is TGCAGCGTTGCCCCCGGGGGCGATACGCAGTATTTT. It is translated as CSVAPGGDTQYF.

The gene calls are TRBV15 and TRBJ2-1; maybe TRBD2 (5 bases). The V gene's germline CDR1 is LNHNV and CDR2 YYDKDF (reference sequence). This CDR3 spans 16 amino acids. The V end lost 0 bases, the J end lost 7 bases, and 16 bases lay between the germline ends. CDR3 in DNA: TGTGCCACCAGCAGAGATCGGGGAGCACAGATGAATGAGCAGTTCTTC. It encodes CATSRDRGAQMNEQFF.

V gene TRBV11-1 combines with J gene TRBJ2-7; the D gene is possibly TRBD2 (6 bases). The CDR3 is 15 amino acids. Trimming took 1 base from V and 2 from J, leaving 12 bases between them. CDR1 SGHAT and CDR2 FQDESV come from the germline V gene (reference sequence). The CDR3 is CASSLEEGAAYEQYF. In DNA, the CDR3 is TGTGCCAGCAGCTTAGAGGAGGGTGCTGCCTACGAGCAGTACTTC.

This clonotype was seen just once. The chain joins TRBV7-9 to TRBJ1-5; a weak D match, TRBD1 (6 bases). Trimming shortened V by 5 bases and J by 1 base, and 6 bases separated the two germline ends. Per germline, CDR1 SEHNR and CDR2 FQNEAQ (reference sequence). This CDR3 contains 13 residues. CDR3: CASSRGSNQPQHF. CDR3 in DNA: TGTGCCAGCAGCAGGGGGAGCAATCAGCCCCAGCATTTT. Based on the CDR3 plus reference TRBV7-9 and TRBJ1-5, the full variable domain is DTGVSQNPRHKITKRGQNVTFRCDPISEHNRLYWYRQTLGQGPEFLTYFQNEAQLEKSRLLSDRFSAERPKGSFSTLEIQRTEQGDSAMYLCASSRGSNQPQHFGDGTRLSIL.

This clonotype was seen more than once but under ten times. The rearrangement links TRBV7-3 to TRBJ2-3, with D perhaps given as TRBD1 or TRBD2 (6 bases each). The CDR3 covers 15 residues. Germline V gene lookup returns CDR1 SGHTA and CDR2 FQGTGA. V dropped 2 bases and J dropped 1 base, with 10 bases sitting between them. CDR3 amino acids: CASSLPGGGTDTQYF. The CDR3 DNA follows: TGTGCCAGCAGCTTACCCGGGGGCGGCACAGATACGCAGTATTTT.

J is TRBJ2-1 and V is TRBV11-3; TRBD1 might be the D (7 bases). V lost 5 bases to trimming and J lost 10 bases, with 21 bases between them. CDR3 size: 15 residues. The germline V gene encodes CDR1 SGHNT and CDR2 YENEEA. This CDR3 is CASSPRGAGVVEQFF. In DNA form, the CDR3 reads TGTGCCAGCAGCCCCAGGGGGGCCGGGGTAGTGGAGCAGTTCTTC.

This chain connects TRBV2 to TRBJ2-1; D could derive from TRBD1 or TRBD2 (5 bases each). V dropped 0 bases and J dropped 12 bases, with 24 bases sitting between them. Germline values: CDR1 SNHLY, CDR2 FYNNEI. The CDR3 contains 17 residues. CDR3 protein: CASSEALLSLAGQGQFF. The CDR3 DNA is TGTGCCAGCAGTGAAGCGCTTCTGTCGTTGGCGGGCCAGGGGCAGTTCTTC. The full variable domain, its missing parts supplied by reference TRBV2 and TRBJ2-1, is EPEVTQTPSHQVTQMGQEVILRCVPISNHLYFYWYRQILGQKVEFLVSFYNNEISEKSEIFDDQFSVERPDGSNFTLKIRSTKLEDSAMYFCASSEALLSLAGQGQFFGPGTRLTVL.

In DNA form, the CDR3 reads TGCAGTGTTATACAGGGAAATAGCAATCAGCCCCAGCATTTT. It is translated as CSVIQGNSNQPQHF. The genes are TRBV20-1 and TRBJ1-5, with a possible D match to TRBD1 (6 bases). The germline V gene encodes CDR1 DFQATT and CDR2 SNEGSKA (reference sequence). V was pared by 7 bases and J by 0 bases, with 13 bases between. The CDR3 is made up of 14 amino acids.

This clonotype occurred a few times. V usage is TRBV20-1 and J usage is TRBJ2-7; the D is unclear. V was shortened by 3 bases and J by 1 base, with 10 bases between the two germline ends. The CDR3 is 13 amino acids. Germline CDR1 is DFQATT and CDR2 is SNEGSKA (reference sequence). For the CDR3, the DNA is TGCAGTGCTAGGAGGCAGGAGTCCTACGAGCAGTACTTC. Its protein is CSARRQESYEQYF.

This rearrangement joins TRBV6-4 to TRBJ2-7, with 8 bases fitting TRBD1. Germline V gives CDR1 MRHNA, CDR2 SNTAGT. With V trimmed by 5 bases and J by 2 bases, 8 bases remained unmatched. The CDR3 extends over 15 amino acids. CDR3 sequence (DNA): TGTGCCAGCAGTAACTACGGACAGGGAGCCTACGAGCAGTACTTC. Translated, it gives CASSNYGQGAYEQYF.

The chain employs TRBV28 and TRBJ2-5; D is perhaps TRBD2 (5 bases). The V and J ends lost 9 bases and 5 bases respectively, with 10 bases between them. Germline lookup yields CDR1 MDHEN and CDR2 SYDVKM. CDR3 length: 11 residues. The CDR3 sequence: CASGERETQYF. In nucleotides, the CDR3 is TGTGCCAGTGGGGAGAGGGAGACCCAGTACTTC.

The chain couples TRBV7-9 to TRBJ2-7; tentatively, D is TRBD1 or TRBD2 (5 bases each). CDR1 is SEHNR, CDR2 FQNEAQ, per germline (reference sequence). Trimming took off 5 bases at V and 3 bases at J, with 14 bases between the two ends. The CDR3 consists of 14 residues. The CDR3 DNA reads as TGTGCCAGCAGCCTAACCGGGACCTACTACGAGCAGTACTTC. Protein product: CASSLTGTYYEQYF.

This clonotype was seen a single time. The chain combines TRBV15 with TRBJ1-1, with D possibly TRBD1 on 6 matching bases. Per germline, CDR1 LNHNV and CDR2 YYDKDF (reference sequence). The CDR3 loop spans 14 amino acids. The V end was cut by 3 bases, the J end by 1 base, with 9 bases between. CDR3 in DNA: TGTGCCACCAGCAGGGAACAGGGGAACACTGAAGCTTTCTTT. It specifies CATSREQGNTEAFF. The whole variable domain, remainder taken from reference TRBV15 and TRBJ1-1, is DAMVIQNPRYQVTQFGKPVTLSCSQTLNHNVMYWYQQKSSQAPKLLFHYYDKDFNNEADTPDNFQSRRPNTSFCFLDIRSPGLGDTAMYLCATSREQGNTEAFFGQGTRLTVV.

The chain is built from TRBV11-1 and TRBJ1-1; possibly TRBD1 for D (6 bases). Deletions cut 6 bases from V and 4 bases from J, with 18 bases between. The CDR3 length is 15 residues. From germline, CDR1 is SGHAT and CDR2 FQDESV (reference sequence). The CDR3 DNA reads as TGTGCCAGCAGGGCAGGGGTGTCACGGAGCACTGAAGCTTTCTTT. Amino acid sequence: CASRAGVSRSTEAFF. The entire variable domain, with the rest obtained from reference TRBV11-1 and TRBJ1-1, is as follows: EAEVAQSPRYKITEKSQAVAFWCDPISGHATLYWYRQILGQGPELLVQFQDESVVDDSQLPKDRFSAERLKGVDSTLKIQPAELGDSAMYLCASRAGVSRSTEAFFGQGTRLTVV.

This clonotype turned up a few times. CDR3 nucleotides: TGCGCCAGCAGCCGCGACGGGACAGGCAATCAGCCCCAGCATTTT. Amino acid sequence: CASSRDGTGNQPQHF. This chain uses TRBV4-3 with TRBJ1-5; 7 positions agree with TRBD1. This CDR3 region has 15 residues. Germline CDR1 is LGHNA and CDR2 is YSLEER. Trimming took 4 bases from V and 2 from J; bases not matched to a gene: 5.

This clonotype was recorded once. The genes are TRBV12-3 or TRBV12-4 and TRBJ1-4; 8 bases are a match to TRBD1. V lost 2 bases and J lost 7; bases outside the gene matches: 6. This CDR3 contains 15 residues. The CDR3 is CASSLISGGGEKLFF. The CDR3 DNA follows: TGTGCCAGCAGTTTAATCTCAGGGGGCGGTGAAAAACTGTTTTTT.